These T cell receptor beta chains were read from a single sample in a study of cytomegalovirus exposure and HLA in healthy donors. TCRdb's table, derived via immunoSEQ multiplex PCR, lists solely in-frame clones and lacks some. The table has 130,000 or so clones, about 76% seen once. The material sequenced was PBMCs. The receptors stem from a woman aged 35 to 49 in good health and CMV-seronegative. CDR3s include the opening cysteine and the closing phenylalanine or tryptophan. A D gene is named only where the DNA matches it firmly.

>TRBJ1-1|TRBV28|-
CASSRLRVPTEAFF
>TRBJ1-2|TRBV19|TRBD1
CASISPDRAYGYTF
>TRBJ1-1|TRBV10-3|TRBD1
CASSYSGTGGWAEAFF
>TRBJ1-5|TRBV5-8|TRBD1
CASSSPGQSYSNQPQHF
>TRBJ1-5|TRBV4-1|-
CASSQGAEHSNQPQHF
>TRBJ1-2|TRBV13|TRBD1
CASSSTRTGLNYGYTF
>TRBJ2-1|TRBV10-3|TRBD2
CAISESGSGGANEQFF
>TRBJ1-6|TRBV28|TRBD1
CASSSNRGFYSPLHF
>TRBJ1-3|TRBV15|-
CATSRGLGRGSTAGNTIYF
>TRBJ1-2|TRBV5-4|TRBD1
CASSFGQGRDGYTF
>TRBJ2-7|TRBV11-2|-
CASSLVGSDRSYEQYF
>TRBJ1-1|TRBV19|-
CASSIPGGGGEAFF
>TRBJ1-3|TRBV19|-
CASSIGGRNSGNTIYF
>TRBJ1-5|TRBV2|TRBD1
CASSRGQGRGYSNQPQHF
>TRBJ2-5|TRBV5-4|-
CASSFGTAGDQETQYF
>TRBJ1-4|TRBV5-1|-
CASSFEGGNEKLFF
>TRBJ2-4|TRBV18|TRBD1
CASSQNGQVSKNIQYF
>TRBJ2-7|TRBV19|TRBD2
CASSISPSRGSTYEQYF
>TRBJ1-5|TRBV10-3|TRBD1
CAIKGTGGDQPQHF
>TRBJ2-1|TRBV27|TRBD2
CASSLEASGGGPRFF
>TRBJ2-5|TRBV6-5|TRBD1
CASSYLYRQGRETQYF
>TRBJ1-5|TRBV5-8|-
CASSSAEYRQPQHF
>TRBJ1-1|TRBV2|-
CASNEARAVSEAFF
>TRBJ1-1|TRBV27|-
CASSSLQGQNTEAFF
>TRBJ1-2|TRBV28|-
CASSFDRRDGYTF
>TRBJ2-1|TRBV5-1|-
CASSLPRVNEQFF
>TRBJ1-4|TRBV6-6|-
CASSTDTTGEKLFF
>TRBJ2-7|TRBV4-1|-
CASSLERSEQYF
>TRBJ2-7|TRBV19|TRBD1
CASSPRDRDEQYF
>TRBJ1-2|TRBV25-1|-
CASSRRQGGIPYGYTF
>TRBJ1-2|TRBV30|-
CAWGRSGYTF
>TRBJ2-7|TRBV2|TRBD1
CASRADLQGPYEQYF
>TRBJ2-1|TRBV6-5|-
CASSYSRQGNEQFF
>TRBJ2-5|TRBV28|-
CASSLREQTQYF
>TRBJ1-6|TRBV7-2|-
CASSRGEYSSYNSPLHF
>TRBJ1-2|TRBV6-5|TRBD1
CASSSTGGWANYGYTF
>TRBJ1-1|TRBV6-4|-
CASSQTGSGTEAFF
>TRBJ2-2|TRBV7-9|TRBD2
CSSSFREAGGAAGELFF
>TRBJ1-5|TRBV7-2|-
CASSLGAPPSPQHF
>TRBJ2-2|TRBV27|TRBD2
CASSLAGRGGNTGELFF
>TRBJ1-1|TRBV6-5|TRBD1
CASGDRGDNTEAFF
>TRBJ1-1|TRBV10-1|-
CASSESWRGEAFF
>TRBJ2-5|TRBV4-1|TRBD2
CASSQFTSGGQETQYF
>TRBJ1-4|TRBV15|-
CATGRGTNEKLFF
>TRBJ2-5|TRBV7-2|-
CASSFTGRETQYF
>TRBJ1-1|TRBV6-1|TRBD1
CASSPGQGWTEAFF
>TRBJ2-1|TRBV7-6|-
CASSLEYRAYNEQFF
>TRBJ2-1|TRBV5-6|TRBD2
CASRYSGREQFF
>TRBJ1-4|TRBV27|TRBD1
CASSHGTGGTRVTNEKLFF
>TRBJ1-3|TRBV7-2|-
CASSSEGSGNTIYF
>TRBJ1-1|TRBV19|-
CASSMPGDPDTEAFF
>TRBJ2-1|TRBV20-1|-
CSAGGTEQFF
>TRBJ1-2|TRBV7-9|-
CASSLGTTDGGGYTF
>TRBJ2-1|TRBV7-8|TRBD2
CASSYLGLAGEEQFF